This passage covers 30 T cell receptor beta chains from one sample sequenced in a study of blood T cell repertoires in COVID-19. Profiling relied on immunoSEQ multiplex PCR, and the TCRdb table lists in-frame clones only, not all of them. The table has about 140,000 clones, roughly four fifths seen once. Sequencing was performed on peripheral blood. Source of these receptors: a woman over 75 with active or convalescent COVID-19.

This clone was seen a few times. The chain links TRBV2 to TRBJ2-5; 11 nucleotides align to TRBD2. CDR3 length: 16 amino acids. J was trimmed by 5 bases and V by 6 bases; bases with no gene match: 11. Germline-derived CDR1 and CDR2 are SNHLY and FYNNEI. CDR3 sequence: CASSPGSGGAFETQYF. The CDR3 nucleotides are TGTGCCAGCAGCCCCGGTAGCGGGGGGGCCTTTGAGACCCAGTACTTC.

The chain uses TRBV12-5 and TRBJ1-1, with TRBD1 as a possible D gene (6 bases). Trimming cost V 11 bases and J 1 base, with 14 bases left between them. The CDR3 totals 13 residues. From germline, CDR1 is LGHNT and CDR2 FRNRAP. CDR3 sequence (DNA): TGTGCTTCTAGGGGGTCATCGAACACTGAAGCTTTCTTT. The encoded protein is CASRGSSNTEAFF.

This clone has only a few counts. The chain uses TRBV28 and TRBJ1-5; D not resolved. The CDR3 is 13 residues long. The germline gives CDR1 MDHEN, CDR2 SYDVKM. V shed 11 bases and J shed 0 bases, with 11 bases lying between them. The CDR3 coding sequence is TGTGCCGCAGCGCCCCGTAGCAATCAGCCCCAGCATTTT. It yields the protein CAAAPRSNQPQHF.

The chain recombines TRBV30 with TRBJ2-7; D not certain. Germline values: CDR1 GTSNPN, CDR2 SVGIG (reference sequence). This CDR3 region has 11 residues. CDR3 nucleotides: TGTGGTATTGAGGAAAATTACGAGCAGTACTTC. This codes for CGIEENYEQYF.

This clone has at least ten counts. The chain combines TRBV6-2 or TRBV6-3 with TRBJ1-4, with D hard to call. V was cut by 4 bases and J by 3 bases, with 12 bases left in between. CDR1 is MNHEY, CDR2 SVGEGT, per germline. The CDR3 runs 15 residues. CDR3 DNA: TGTGCCAGCAGTTCCGGGAGAGGAGCTAATGAAAAACTGTTTTTT. It yields the protein CASSSGRGANEKLFF.

This chain uses TRBV10-3 with TRBJ1-4; D gene uncertain. Trimming cost V 6 bases and J 0 bases, with 8 bases left between them. The CDR3 sequence is 14 residues long. CDR1 is ENHRY and CDR2 is SYGVKD in the germline V gene. CDR3 bases: TGTGCCATCAGGCCCGGGGCAACTAATGAAAAACTGTTTTTT. Translating it yields CAIRPGATNEKLFF.

The rearrangement uses TRBV27 and TRBJ1-1; 7 nucleotides align to TRBD1. The V gene's germline CDR1 is MNHEY and CDR2 SMNVEV (reference sequence). The V gene end was trimmed by 6 bases and the J gene end by 3 bases; junction bases not matched to a gene: 10. CDR3 length: 15 amino acids. This CDR3 is CASRRNRGPDTEAFF. CDR3 coding DNA: TGTGCCAGCAGACGAAACAGGGGCCCGGACACTGAAGCTTTCTTT.

V is TRBV4-3 and J is TRBJ2-1; 11 nucleotides match TRBD2. CDR1 and CDR2 (germline): LGHNA, YSLEER. The CDR3 has 18 amino acids. V was clipped by 2 bases and J by 3 bases; unmatched bases: 9. CDR3 nucleotides: TGCGCCAGCAGCCAAAACATAGCGGGGGGGTCGCTCTACAATGAGCAGTTCTTC. It yields the protein CASSQNIAGGSLYNEQFF.

The genes are TRBV6-6 and TRBJ1-1; 9 nucleotides line up with TRBD1. The CDR3 totals 14 residues. J lost 4 bases, V lost 4 bases, and 4 bases had no gene match. Germline V gene lookup returns CDR1 MNHNY and CDR2 SVGAGI (reference sequence). The CDR3 loop reads CASSFTGGTTEAFF. CDR3 DNA: TGTGCCAGCAGTTTCACAGGGGGCACCACTGAAGCTTTCTTT.

V usage is TRBV27 and J usage is TRBJ2-2, with TRBD1 matching 7 bases. The CDR3 has 16 residues. The germline gives CDR1 MNHEY, CDR2 SMNVEV (reference sequence). After removal of 1 base from V and 1 base from J, the junction contained 3 bases not matched to a gene. CDR3 loop: CASSLYWTGNTGELFF. The CDR3 DNA reads TGTGCCAGCAGTTTATATTGGACAGGGAACACCGGGGAGCTGTTTTTT.

V and J are TRBV5-1 and TRBJ2-3, with D tentatively TRBD2 (7 bases). The CDR3 totals 15 residues. V dropped 5 bases and J dropped 4 bases, with 17 bases sitting between them. The germline V gene has CDR1 SGHRS and CDR2 YFSETQ. The CDR3 reads CASRRGGPAADTQYF. The CDR3 bases are TGCGCCAGCAGGAGGGGGGGCCCCGCCGCAGATACGCAGTATTTT.

CDR3 sequence reads: CSVSEQYF. CDR3 nucleotide sequence: TGCAGCGTTTCTGAGCAGTACTTC. The chain is built from TRBV29-1 and TRBJ2-7; D unresolved. The CDR3 contains 8 residues. V gave up 5 bases and J gave up 7 bases, with 3 bases separating them. The germline V gene has CDR1 SQVTM and CDR2 ANQGSEA.

The chain couples TRBV12-5 to TRBJ1-1, with TRBD1 as a possible D gene (6 bases). The CDR3 covers 14 residues. Germline V gene data show CDR1 as LGHNT and CDR2 as FRNRAP. V was shortened by 2 bases and J by 2 bases, with 9 bases between the two germline ends. CDR3 residues: CASGLTGRNTEAFF. CDR3 bases: TGTGCTAGTGGTTTGACAGGGCGAAACACTGAAGCTTTCTTT.

This clone was seen a few times. The rearrangement uses TRBV5-6 and TRBJ2-7, with TRBD2 matching over 7 bases. Germline values: CDR1 SGHDT, CDR2 YYEEEE. The CDR3 is 12 amino acids. V dropped 7 bases and J dropped 2; count of bases not matched to a gene: 3. CDR3 sequence: CASSGTTYEQYF. The CDR3 DNA follows: TGTGCCAGCTCCGGGACTACCTACGAGCAGTACTTC.

V usage is TRBV7-6 and J usage is TRBJ2-1; D is possibly TRBD2 (7 bases). Germline-derived CDR1 and CDR2 are SGHVS and FNYEAQ. V lost 0 bases, J lost 10 bases, and 16 bases lay in between. The CDR3 consists of 15 residues. CDR3 sequence (DNA): TGTGCCAGCAGCTTAGCGGGGGGGCCAATAGGAGAGCAGTTCTTC. It yields the protein CASSLAGGPIGEQFF.

V gene TRBV6-5 combines with J gene TRBJ1-4, with a weak D call TRBD1 (5 bases). Germline-derived CDR1 and CDR2 are MNHEY and SVGAGI. V lost 7 bases, J lost 6 bases, and 15 bases lay in between. The CDR3 spans 14 residues. CDR3 loop: CASTLGGADEKLFF. The CDR3 nucleotides are TGTGCCAGCACCTTGGGAGGGGCGGATGAAAAACTGTTTTTT.

This rearrangement joins TRBV5-1 to TRBJ1-5; maybe TRBD1 (5 bases). The V and J ends lost 0 bases and 4 bases respectively, with 11 bases between them. The CDR3 is 15 amino acids. Germline V lookup: CDR1 SGHRS, CDR2 YFSETQ. In nucleotides, the CDR3 is TGCGCCAGCAGCTTGGGGGCAGGACAAAATCAGCCCCAGCATTTT. Its translation: CASSLGAGQNQPQHF.

J is TRBJ1-5 and V is TRBV5-1, with D perhaps matching TRBD1 (5 bases). Germline lookup yields CDR1 SGHRS and CDR2 YFSETQ. The V end lost 1 base, the J end lost 4 bases, and 12 bases lay between the germline ends. The CDR3 has 15 residues. The CDR3 bases are TGCGCCAGCAGCTTGTTTGGGGGGGATAATCAGCCCCAGCATTTT. Protein: CASSLFGGDNQPQHF.

The chain employs TRBV2 and TRBJ1-2; 8 nucleotides align to TRBD1. The germline V gene has CDR1 SNHLY and CDR2 FYNNEI. The ends lost 1 base at V and 6 bases at J; junction bases unmatched: 7. The CDR3 totals 15 residues. CDR3 DNA sequence: TGTGCCAGCAGTGAAGTTCGGCAGGGGGCTGATGGCTACACCTTC. Translated, it gives CASSEVRQGADGYTF.

This chain links TRBV7-2 with TRBJ2-3; no reliable D call. CDR3 length equals 13 residues. V dropped 1 base and J dropped 4 bases, with 6 bases sitting between them. From germline, CDR1 is SGHTA and CDR2 FQGNSA. The CDR3 region is CASSLVSADTQYF. The DNA of the CDR3 is TGTGCCAGCAGCTTAGTCAGCGCAGATACGCAGTATTTT.

This clone was counted many times. This sequence joins TRBV12-3 or TRBV12-4 and TRBJ2-7; 8 positions agree with TRBD1. The length of the CDR3 is 11 residues. With 9 bases clipped from V and 6 bases from J, the junction kept 4 bases outside the gene matches. Written as DNA, the CDR3 is TGTGCCAGTACAGGGGGTACCGAGCAGTACTTC. Residues: CASTGGTEQYF.

V is TRBV14 and J is TRBJ1-6, with no clear D. The CDR3 covers 14 residues. The germline V and J ends were trimmed by 4 bases and 8 bases, with 12 bases remaining between them. Germline V lookup: CDR1 SGHDN, CDR2 FVKESK. The CDR3 bases are TGTGCCAGCAGCCCCTATTTCTTTGATTCACCCCTCCACTTT. It yields the protein CASSPYFFDSPLHF.

For this clone: At one of its ends the junction is not consistent with the germline gene, which may arise from a read error. The J gene is TRBJ2-7, the V gene TRBV7-7, with 8 bases identical to TRBD2. Per the germline V gene, CDR1 is SSHAT and CDR2 is FNYEAQ (reference sequence). CDR3 length: 13 amino acids. This CDR3 is CASSPARGGEQYF. CDR3 coding DNA: TGTGCTAGCAGCCCGGCCCGGGGGGGTGAGCAGTACTTC.

The chain couples TRBV2 to TRBJ1-5; no clear D. Per the germline V gene, CDR1 is SNHLY and CDR2 is FYNNEI. The CDR3 is 16 amino acids. V lost 1 base to trimming and J lost 3 bases, with 13 bases between them. The chain's CDR3 is CASSEERTNLNQPQHF. As DNA, the CDR3 is TGTGCCAGCAGTGAAGAACGCACTAATCTCAATCAGCCCCAGCATTTT.

The chain recombines TRBV6-1 with TRBJ1-2; D unclear. V was clipped by 1 base and J by 5 bases, with 11 bases between them. There are 14 residues in the CDR3. The germline CDR1 and CDR2 sequences are MNHNS and SASEGT. This CDR3 reads CASSEVSAKYGYTF. The CDR3 nucleotides are TGTGCCAGCAGTGAAGTGAGCGCGAAGTATGGCTACACCTTC.

The chain recombines TRBV5-1 with TRBJ2-1; 9 nucleotides agree with TRBD1. The CDR3 is 15 residues long. Germline values: CDR1 SGHRS, CDR2 YFSETQ. After removal of 3 bases from V and 7 bases from J, the junction contained 8 bases not matched to a gene. As DNA, the CDR3 is TGCGCCAGCAGCTACACCGGGACAGGGAGGAATGAGCAGTTCTTC. Protein product: CASSYTGTGRNEQFF.

The gene calls are TRBV19 and TRBJ1-1, with TRBD1 as a possible D gene (5 bases). Trimming shortened V by 4 bases and J by 3 bases, and 18 bases separated the two germline ends. The CDR3 loop spans 16 amino acids. Germline V gene data show CDR1 as LNHDA and CDR2 as SQIVND (reference sequence). CDR3 in amino acids: CASSNRPGNKDTEAFF. In DNA form, the CDR3 reads TGTGCCAGTAGTAATAGACCAGGGAACAAAGACACTGAAGCTTTCTTT.

This clone turned up a few times. The J gene is TRBJ2-7, the V gene TRBV21-1; the table's TRBD2 call for D was not verified on the DNA. TRBV21-1 is reported as a pseudogene. The CDR3 length is 20 residues. This CDR3 reads CASEHTLEARAGSILWEQYF. CDR3 in DNA: TGTGCCAGCGAGCACACCCTAGAGGCAAGAGCGGGGAGTATTTTATGGGAGCAGTACTTC.

A few counts support this clone. The chain couples TRBV7-2 to TRBJ2-7; D unclear. The CDR3 has 11 residues. Trimming removed 5 bases at V and 3 bases at J, with 5 bases between. Germline lookup yields CDR1 SGHTA and CDR2 FQGNSA. This CDR3 reads CASSRYYEQYF. In DNA, the CDR3 is TGTGCCAGCAGCCGCTACTACGAGCAGTACTTC.

This clone turned up a few times. The chain employs TRBV5-6 and TRBJ1-4, with 7 nucleotides matching TRBD1. Trimming removed 4 bases from V and 7 bases from J; junction bases left unmatched: 7. Per germline, CDR1 SGHDT and CDR2 YYEEEE. The CDR3 contains 14 residues. CDR3 DNA: TGTGCCAGCAGCAAAACAGGGGCGGCTGAAAAACTGTTTTTT. Amino acids: CASSKTGAAEKLFF. Full variable domain (missing parts from reference TRBV5-6 and TRBJ1-4): DAGVTQSPTHLIKTRGQQVTLRCSPKSGHDTVSWYQQALGQGPQFIFQYYEEEERQRGNFPDRFSGHQFPNYSSELNVNALLLGDSALYLCASSKTGAAEKLFFGSGTQLSVL.